This TCR delta chain originates from a study of γδ T cells in repeated Plasmodium falciparum infection. Turning to the study itself: Malian children with intense seasonal malaria exposure were compared with matched Australian children.

TCRdb re-processed the multiplex PCR reads using CATT. The profile shows about 51,000 delta-chain clones, more than 1.5% of them singletons. In its sample, this clone was seen a few times. TCRdb's listed protein matches a much larger clone and diverges from this DNA's translation at residue 17, likely through a read error; the protein shown comes from the DNA. Flow sorting of PBMC yielded separate Vgamma9/Vdelta2+ and Vdelta2-negative gammadelta T cell populations for bulk repertoire analysis. CDR1 TSWWSYY and CDR2 QGS come from the germline V gene. The CDR3 runs 21 residues. V shed 4 bases and J 7 bases; nucleotides not matched to a gene: 27.

The TCR was taken from a pool of human donors (malaria-infected and uninfected, not separated). The chain carries TRDV1 and TRDJ1; the match to TRDD3 covers 10 bases. Material: gamma-delta T cells from blood. CDR3 amino acids: CALGGGAFHLYWGIRASKLIF. In nucleotides, the CDR3 is TGTGCTCTTGGGGGCGGGGCCTTCCATCTATACTGGGGGATTCGTGCCTCTAAACTCATCTTT.